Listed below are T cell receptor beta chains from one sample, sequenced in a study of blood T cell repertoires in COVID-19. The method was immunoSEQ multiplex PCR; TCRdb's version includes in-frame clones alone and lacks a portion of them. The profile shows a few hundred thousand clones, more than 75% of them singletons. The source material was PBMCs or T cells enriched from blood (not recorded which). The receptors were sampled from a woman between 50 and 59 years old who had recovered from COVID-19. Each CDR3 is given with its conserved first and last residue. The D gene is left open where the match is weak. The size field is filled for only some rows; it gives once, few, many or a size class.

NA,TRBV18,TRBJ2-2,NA,TGTGCCAGCTCACCAACTAACTCGGGGGAGCTGTTTTTT,CASSPTNSGELFF
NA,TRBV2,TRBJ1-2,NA,TGTGCCAGCAGTGTCGGGAGGGTAGATGGCTACACCTTC,CASSVGRVDGYTF
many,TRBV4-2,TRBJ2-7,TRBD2,TGTGCCAGCAGCCAAGATCCGGGCGGGGGAGCCTACGAGCAGTACTTC,CASSQDPGGGAYEQYF
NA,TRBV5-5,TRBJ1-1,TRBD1,TGTGCCAGCAGCTCCGGACAGGGCGTGGTCGCTGAAGCTTTCTTT,CASSSGQGVVAEAFF
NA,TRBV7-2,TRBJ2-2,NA,TGTGCCAGCATCGATCGGAGGGGCACCGGGGAGCTGTTTTTT,CASIDRRGTGELFF
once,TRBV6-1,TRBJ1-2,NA,TGTGCCAGCAGTGATCCAGGACAGCGCTATGCTGGCTACACCTTC,CASSDPGQRYAGYTF
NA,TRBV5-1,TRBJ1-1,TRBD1,TGCGCCAGCAGCTTGGGGGACAGTTCGAACACTGAAGCTTTCTTT,CASSLGDSSNTEAFF
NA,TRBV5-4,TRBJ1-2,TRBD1,TGTGCCAGCAGCTTGTCCCGGGACAGGGGGGAGGATGGCTACACCTTC,CASSLSRDRGEDGYTF
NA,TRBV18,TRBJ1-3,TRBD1,TGTGCCAGCTCACCAATTTGGACAGGCTCTGGAAACACCATATATTTT,CASSPIWTGSGNTIYF
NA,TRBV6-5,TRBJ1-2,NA,TGTGCCAGCAGGCCCTGGGAGGGAAGCTATGGCTACACCTTC,CASRPWEGSYGYTF
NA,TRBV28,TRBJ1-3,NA,TGTGCCAGCAGAACCGCCGCCCGGGATGGAAACACCATATATTTT,CASRTAARDGNTIYF